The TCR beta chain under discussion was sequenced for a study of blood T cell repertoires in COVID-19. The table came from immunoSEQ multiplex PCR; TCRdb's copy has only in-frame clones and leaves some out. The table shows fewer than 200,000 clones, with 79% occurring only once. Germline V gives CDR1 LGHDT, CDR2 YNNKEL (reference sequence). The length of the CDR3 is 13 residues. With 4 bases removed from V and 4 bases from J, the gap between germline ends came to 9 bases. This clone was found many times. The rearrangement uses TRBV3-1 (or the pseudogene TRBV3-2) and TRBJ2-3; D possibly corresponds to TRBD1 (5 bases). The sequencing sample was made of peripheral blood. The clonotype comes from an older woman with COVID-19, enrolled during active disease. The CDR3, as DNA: TGTGCCAGCAGCCTAAGGGGTCCAGATACGCAGTATTTT. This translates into CASSLRGPDTQYF.